The 4 T cell receptor beta chains listed next were all sequenced from one sample in a study of cytomegalovirus exposure and HLA in healthy donors. The PCR employed 60 Vbeta primers together with 13 Jbeta primers. TCRdb's copy holds only in-frame clones and misses some; the assay was immunoSEQ multiplex PCR. Counted here are around 140,000 clones, almost 85% occurring once; the ten biggest clones make up 1.4%. Sequencing input: PBMCs. The receptors were gathered from a man under 40 in good health and CMV-seropositive.

The chain uses TRBV28 and TRBJ2-1, with D possibly TRBD1 on 6 matching bases. The CDR3 runs 11 residues. Trimming took 9 bases from V and 8 from J, leaving 11 bases between them. Germline CDR1 reads MDHEN; CDR2 reads SYDVKM. The CDR3 is CASRGGHEQFF. The CDR3 nucleotides are TGTGCCAGTAGAGGGGGTCATGAGCAGTTCTTC.

CDR3 region: CASKGAGEETQYF. As DNA, the CDR3 is TGTGCCAGCAAAGGAGCGGGGGAAGAGACCCAGTACTTC. The chain couples TRBV2 to TRBJ2-5, with 8 nucleotides matching TRBD2. V gave up 7 bases and J gave up 3 bases; unmatched junction bases: 4. CDR3 size: 13 residues. Germline lookup yields CDR1 SNHLY and CDR2 FYNNEI.

CDR3: CASSLFTGNTEAFF. The DNA for the CDR3 is TGTGCCAGCAGCTTATTTACGGGGAACACTGAAGCTTTCTTT. V usage is TRBV11-1 and J usage is TRBJ1-1; D gene uncertain. The CDR3 consists of 14 residues. Germline CDR1 reads SGHAT; CDR2 reads FQDESV (reference sequence). Trimming stripped 2 bases from V and 1 base from J, with 8 bases between. The variable domain in full, completed from reference TRBV11-1 and TRBJ1-1, reads EAEVAQSPRYKITEKSQAVAFWCDPISGHATLYWYRQILGQGPELLVQFQDESVVDDSQLPKDRFSAERLKGVDSTLKIQPAELGDSAMYLCASSLFTGNTEAFFGQGTRLTVV.

CDR3 in DNA: TGTGCCAGCAGTTTAACTAGTGCAAGCCATGAGCAGTTCTTC. It is translated as CASSLTSASHEQFF. V is TRBV27 and J is TRBJ2-1, with D possibly being TRBD2 (5 bases). Trimming removed 2 bases from V and 8 bases from J, with 13 bases in between. CDR1 MNHEY and CDR2 SMNVEV come from the germline V gene (reference sequence). The CDR3 has 14 amino acids.